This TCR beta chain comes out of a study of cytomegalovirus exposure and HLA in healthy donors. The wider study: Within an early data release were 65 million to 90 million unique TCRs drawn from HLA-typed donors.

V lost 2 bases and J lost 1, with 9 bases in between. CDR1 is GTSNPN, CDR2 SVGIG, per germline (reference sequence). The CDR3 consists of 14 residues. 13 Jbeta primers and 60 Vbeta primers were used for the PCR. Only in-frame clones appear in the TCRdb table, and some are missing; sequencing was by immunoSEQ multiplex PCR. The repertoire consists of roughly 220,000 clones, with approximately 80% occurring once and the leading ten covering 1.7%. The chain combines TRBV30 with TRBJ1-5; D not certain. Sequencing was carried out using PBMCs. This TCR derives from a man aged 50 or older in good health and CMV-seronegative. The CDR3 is CAWSRGLSNQPQHF. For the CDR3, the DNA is TGTGCCTGGAGTCGCGGATTGAGCAATCAGCCCCAGCATTTT.